This is a list of T cell receptor beta chains from one sample in a study of control samples from healthy donors and cancer patients. Generated by immunoSEQ multiplex PCR, the TCRdb table keeps only in-frame clones and is missing some. Among about 45,000 clones listed, 60% to 80% were seen once. The sequenced sample consisted of formalin-fixed, paraffin-embedded tissue. The receptors derive from a male donor with melanoma. Both conserved end residues are part of each CDR3. The D gene is left open where the match is weak. Clone size is stated in some rows and not others, as once, few, many or a class when expanded.

>once|12|TRBJ1-2|TRBV2|TRBD1
CASRGTGSGYTF
TGTGCCAGCAGAGGGACAGGCTCCGGCTACACCTTC
>-|16|TRBJ2-2|TRBV7-9|TRBD2
CASSQIAGWNTGELFF
TGTGCCAGCAGTCAGATAGCGGGATGGAACACCGGGGAGCTGTTTTTT
>-|14|TRBJ1-1|TRBV6-6|-
CASSYTRDTIEAFF
TGTGCCAGCAGTTACACCCGGGACACTATCGAAGCTTTCTTT
>-|14|TRBJ2-7|TRBV28|TRBD2
CASSLGLGPRLQYF
TGTGCCAGCAGTTTGGGACTAGGACCTCGATTGCAGTACTTC
>-|16|TRBJ1-5|TRBV3-1/TRBV3-2|TRBD1
CASSQSGQGWNQPQHF
TGTGCCAGCAGCCAGTCCGGACAGGGCTGGAATCAGCCCCAGCATTTT
>-|15|TRBJ2-1|TRBV19|-
CASSSAPGSFGGQFF
TGTGCCAGTAGTTCCGCCCCAGGGTCCTTCGGGGGGCAGTTCTTC
>once|13|TRBJ2-3|TRBV18|-
CASSPRDGDTQYF
TGTGCCAGCTCTCCCCGGGACGGAGATACGCAGTATTTT
>-|14|TRBJ1-6|TRBV18|-
CASSPGRENSPLHF
TGTGCCAGCTCACCAGGAAGGGAGAATTCACCCCTCCACTTT
>-|16|TRBJ2-2|TRBV7-3|TRBD2
CASSLWTSGKAGELFF
TGTGCTAGCAGCCTTTGGACTAGCGGGAAGGCCGGGGAGCTGTTTTTT
>once|13|TRBJ2-3|TRBV7-3|-
CASSQEPADTQYF
TGTGCCAGCAGTCAGGAGCCGGCCGATACGCAGTATTTT
>-|12|TRBJ2-1|TRBV24-1|TRBD2
CATSDVGGRRVF
TGTGCCACCAGTGATGTAGGCGGGAGAAGAGTCTTC
>-|15|TRBJ1-1|TRBV4-1|-
CASSQVVKLNTEAFF
TGCGCCAGCAGCCAAGTAGTCAAATTGAACACTGAAGCTTTCTTT
>medium-sized|18|TRBJ2-5|TRBV18|TRBD2
CASSPTGSSGRVKETQYF
TGTGCCAGCTCACCAACGGGGAGTAGCGGGAGAGTAAAAGAGACCCAGTACTTC
>-|14|TRBJ2-7|TRBV10-1|-
CASSEVQGGHEQYF
TGCGCCAGCAGTGAGGTACAGGGGGGGCACGAGCAGTACTTC
>many|15|TRBJ2-7|TRBV2|-
CASSEGNGMTYEQYF
TGTGCCAGCAGTGAAGGGAACGGGATGACCTACGAGCAGTACTTC
>-|12|TRBJ1-4|TRBV18|-
CASSGGVEKLFF
TGTGCCAGCTCAGGGGGAGTTGAAAAACTGTTTTTT
>-|15|TRBJ1-1|TRBV7-8|-
CASSLDRGGYTEAFF
TGTGCCAGCAGCTTAGATCGGGGTGGGTACACTGAAGCTTTCTTT
>-|14|TRBJ1-5|TRBV10-3|-
CAISEGQPGQPQHF
TGTGCCATCAGTGAAGGGCAGCCCGGTCAGCCCCAGCATTTT
>-|17|TRBJ2-1|TRBV2|TRBD2
CASSGTSGRNVLDEQFF
TGTGCCAGCAGTGGGACTAGCGGGAGAAATGTCTTGGATGAGCAGTTCTTC
>-|14|TRBJ2-1|TRBV27|TRBD1
CASSAQYRGNEQFF
TGTGCCAGCAGTGCCCAGTACAGGGGAAATGAGCAGTTCTTC
>-|14|TRBJ2-1|TRBV29-1|-
CSVEEGGKYNEQFF
TGCAGCGTTGAAGAGGGCGGGAAGTACAATGAGCAGTTCTTC
>once|14|TRBJ2-7|TRBV27|TRBD2
CASSLYIGGYEQYF
TGTGCCAGCAGTTTGTATATCGGGGGGTACGAGCAGTACTTC
>-|12|TRBJ1-4|TRBV3-1/TRBV3-2|-
CASSRGGEKLFF
TGTGCCAGCAGCCGGGGAGGGGAAAAACTGTTTTTT
>-|14|TRBJ2-3|TRBV6-5|-
CASLLGKSTDTQYF
TGTGCCAGCTTACTAGGGAAGAGCACAGATACGCAGTATTTT
>-|15|TRBJ2-2|TRBV5-1|-
CASSLGSGDTGELFF
TGCGCCAGCAGCTTGGGTTCGGGAGACACCGGGGAGCTGTTTTTT
>-|12|TRBJ1-1|TRBV5-1|-
CASSLESTEAFF
TGCGCCAGCAGCTTGGAGAGCACTGAAGCTTTCTTT
>-|13|TRBJ1-2|TRBV10-3|-
CAISEYRFYGYTF
TGTGCCATCAGTGAGTACCGTTTCTATGGCTACACCTTC
>-|14|TRBJ2-1|TRBV5-1|TRBD1
CASSPDRGYDEQFF
TGCGCCAGCAGCCCGGACAGGGGGTATGATGAGCAGTTCTTC
>-|14|TRBJ2-3|TRBV7-2|-
CASSLYQGSDTQYF
TGTGCCAGCAGCTTATATCAGGGCTCAGATACGCAGTATTTT
>few|17|TRBJ2-1|TRBV7-2|TRBD2
CASSLYLAGGPSGEQFF
TGTGCCAGCAGCTTGTACCTGGCGGGAGGTCCATCAGGTGAGCAGTTCTTC
>-|13|TRBJ2-1|TRBV7-9|-
CASSSRVADEQFF
TGTGCCAGCAGCTCTCGAGTAGCAGATGAGCAGTTCTTC
>-|13|TRBJ2-7|TRBV6-5|-
CASLTSNSYEQYF
TGTGCCAGCCTAACTAGTAACTCCTACGAGCAGTACTTC
>-|13|TRBJ1-2|TRBV5-1|-
CASSGSLIDGYTF
TGCGCCAGCAGCGGAAGCCTGATAGATGGCTACACCTTC
>-|16|TRBJ2-3|TRBV9|-
CASSVGVTEGTDTQYF
TGTGCCAGCAGCGTAGGGGTTACGGAGGGCACAGATACGCAGTATTTT
>-|15|TRBJ2-2|TRBV11-3|TRBD1
CASSPDRGNTGELFF
TGTGCCAGCAGTCCGGACAGGGGGAACACCGGGGAGCTGTTTTTT
>-|14|TRBJ1-2|TRBV30|-
CAWSFQSSNYGYTF
TGTGCCTGGAGTTTTCAGAGTTCTAACTATGGCTACACCTTC
>-|16|TRBJ2-3|TRBV7-2|TRBD1
CASSPQRQGRPDTQYF
TGTGCCAGCAGCCCCCAGAGACAGGGGAGGCCAGATACGCAGTATTTT
>-|13|TRBJ2-7|TRBV5-1|TRBD1
CASSIDRGREQYF
TGCGCCAGCTCGATCGACAGGGGACGCGAGCAGTACTTC
>-|12|TRBJ2-7|TRBV11-3|-
CASSGRDHEQYF
TGTGCCAGCAGCGGCAGGGACCACGAGCAGTACTTC
>medium-sized|14|TRBJ2-3|TRBV2|TRBD2
CASSVAGKIDTQYF
TGTGCCAGCAGTGTAGCGGGAAAGATAGATACGCAGTATTTT
>few|14|TRBJ1-1|TRBV2|-
CASKPSGLGTEAFF
TGTGCCAGCAAGCCATCCGGTCTGGGTACTGAAGCTTTCTTT
>-|19|TRBJ2-7|TRBV12-5|-
CASGFSTGPPFRGSYEQYF
TGTGCTAGTGGTTTTTCTACAGGGCCCCCGTTCCGGGGTAGCTACGAGCAGTACTTC
>few|13|TRBJ2-7|TRBV2|-
CASSVHASYEQYF
TGTGCCAGCAGTGTTCACGCCTCCTACGAGCAGTACTTC
>few|11|TRBJ2-1|TRBV20-1|-
CSARDPNEQFF
TGCAGTGCTAGAGATCCCAATGAGCAGTTCTTC
>-|14|TRBJ2-7|TRBV2|TRBD1
CASSGGTGRVGQYF
TGTGCCAGCAGTGGGGGGACAGGACGGGTCGGGCAGTACTTC
>-|15|TRBJ2-3|TRBV6-2/TRBV6-3|TRBD2
CASSYSGTSADTQYF
TGTGCCAGCAGTTACTCCGGGACTAGTGCTGATACGCAGTATTTT
>-|12|TRBJ1-1|TRBV28|-
CASSFGGLEAFF
TGTGCCAGCAGTTTCGGCGGACTTGAAGCTTTCTTT
>-|13|TRBJ2-1|TRBV24-1|TRBD2
CATGLAGGNEQFF
TGTGCCACCGGGCTAGCGGGAGGTAATGAGCAGTTCTTC
>-|14|TRBJ1-2|TRBV5-1|-
CASSPQEFHYGYTF
TGCGCCAGCAGCCCTCAGGAGTTTCACTATGGCTACACCTTC
>-|17|TRBJ2-1|TRBV11-3|TRBD2
CASSLDETSGLNGEQFF
TGTGCCAGCAGCTTAGATGAGACTAGCGGTCTAAACGGTGAGCAGTTCTTC
>-|13|TRBJ2-7|TRBV12-3/TRBV12-4|-
CASSLAHGGEQYF
TGTGCCAGCAGTTTAGCGCATGGGGGCGAGCAGTACTTC